The 20 T cell receptor beta chains reported below all come from one sample, sequenced in a study of blood T cell repertoires in COVID-19. Some clones are missing from TCRdb's copy, which holds only in-frame ones; the method was immunoSEQ multiplex PCR. The table has around 140,000 clones, around 87% seen once; the top ten hold about two fifths. Sequencing was carried out using peripheral blood. Source of these receptors: a man aged 45 to 65 who had recovered from COVID-19.

The chain links TRBV2 to TRBJ2-7; possibly TRBD1 for D (5 bases). Trimming left V 7 bases short and J 2 bases short, with 9 bases between. This CDR3 comprises 12 residues. Germline CDR1 reads SNHLY; CDR2 reads FYNNEI. The chain's CDR3 is CASTQDTYEQYF. The CDR3 DNA reads as TGTGCCAGCACCCAGGACACCTACGAGCAGTACTTC.

This clone was observed a few times. The chain uses TRBV11-3 and TRBJ2-7; 7 bases align to TRBD1. V dropped 0 bases and J dropped 0; count of bases not matched to a gene: 8. This CDR3 contains 17 residues. CDR1 and CDR2 from the germline V gene are SGHNT and YENEEA. The CDR3 loop is CASSLDSGQTISYEQYF. DNA of the CDR3: TGTGCCAGCAGCTTAGACTCGGGACAGACAATCTCCTACGAGCAGTACTTC.

This chain joins TRBV27 and TRBJ1-4, with 7 bases lining up with TRBD1. Germline V gene sequence: CDR1 MNHEY, CDR2 SMNVEV (reference sequence). There are 15 residues in the CDR3. V shed 5 bases and J 1 base; nucleotides not matched to a gene: 4. The CDR3 loop reads CASSATGLTNEKLFF. CDR3 DNA sequence: TGTGCCAGCAGTGCGACAGGGCTAACTAATGAAAAACTGTTTTTT.

This sequence joins TRBV5-4 and TRBJ1-6, with D uncertain. Germline V gives CDR1 SGHNT, CDR2 YYREEE (reference sequence). The CDR3 loop spans 15 amino acids. V dropped 0 bases and J dropped 5 bases, with 9 bases sitting between them. The CDR3 sequence: CASSLGQKNNSPLHF. CDR3 nucleotide sequence: TGTGCCAGCAGCTTGGGGCAGAAAAATAATTCACCCCTCCACTTT.

The genes are TRBV9 and TRBJ2-2; 12 bases fit TRBD2. The CDR3 sequence is 14 residues long. V shed 5 bases and J 5 bases; nucleotides not matched to a gene: 1. CDR1 and CDR2 (germline): SGDLS, YYNGEE. This chain's CDR3 is CASRTSGGTGELFF. CDR3 DNA: TGTGCCAGCAGGACTAGCGGGGGTACCGGGGAGCTGTTTTTT.

This clone has only one observation. The chain joins TRBV5-4 to TRBJ2-7; 7 bases map to TRBD1. The V gene end was trimmed by 4 bases and the J gene end by 2 bases; junction bases not matched to a gene: 6. This CDR3 has 14 residues. In germline, CDR1 is SGHNT, CDR2 YYREEE (reference sequence). CDR3 in amino acids: CASSRGGQPYEQYF. Written as DNA, the CDR3 is TGTGCCAGCAGCAGAGGGGGACAGCCCTACGAGCAGTACTTC.

Comments on this clone: Additional DNA sequences in this sample encode the identical CDR3. This chain links TRBV10-3 with TRBJ1-5; 10 bases match TRBD1. The CDR3 is 15 amino acids. From germline, CDR1 is ENHRY and CDR2 SYGVKD. The trim removed 6 bases at V and 3 bases at J, leaving 5 bases unmatched. The CDR3 coding sequence is TGTGCCATCAGCCGGGACAGGGGTTCCAATCAGCCCCAGCATTTT. Protein sequence: CAISRDRGSNQPQHF.

The rearrangement links TRBV9 to TRBJ1-2; D perhaps matches TRBD1 (6 bases). The germline CDR1 and CDR2 sequences are SGDLS and YYNGEE. The CDR3 runs 16 residues. V was trimmed by 2 bases and J by 7 bases, leaving 21 bases between them. CDR3 DNA: TGTGCCAGCAGCGTCACTGGCAGCGGGGGGCAAGGTGGCTACACCTTC. Translation gives CASSVTGSGGQGGYTF.

This chain links TRBV30 with TRBJ1-2; TRBD1 might be the D (6 bases). The V and J ends lost 3 bases and 8 bases respectively, with 19 bases between them. CDR1 is GTSNPN and CDR2 is SVGIG in the germline V gene (reference sequence). The CDR3 is made up of 14 amino acids. The CDR3 spells CAWRSKQGSRGYTF. The CDR3 region has the DNA TGTGCCTGGAGGTCAAAACAGGGATCGCGGGGCTACACCTTC.

This chain's CDR3 is CSVRRRSSYNSPLHF. The DNA of the CDR3 is TGCAGCGTTCGGAGGAGAAGCTCCTATAATTCACCCCTCCACTTT. This sequence joins TRBV29-1 and TRBJ1-6; D is ambiguous. CDR1 and CDR2 from the germline V gene are SQVTM and ANQGSEA. The CDR3 runs to 15 residues. V gave up 5 bases and J gave up 0 bases, with 11 bases separating them.

The chain carries TRBV7-2 and TRBJ1-4; D is undetermined. Germline values: CDR1 SGHTA, CDR2 FQGNSA. The CDR3 loop spans 17 amino acids. V lost 5 bases, J lost 0 bases, and 16 bases lay in between. CDR3 in amino acids: CASSPQSGRATNEKLFF. The DNA of the CDR3 is TGTGCCAGCAGCCCTCAATCGGGGAGAGCAACTAATGAAAAACTGTTTTTT.

The DNA of the CDR3 is TGTGCCAGCAGCTTAGCGTATAATCAGCCCCAGCATTTT. It encodes CASSLAYNQPQHF. The genes are TRBV7-2 and TRBJ1-5; D not resolved. Germline V gives CDR1 SGHTA, CDR2 FQGNSA. Trimming removed 0 bases from V and 4 bases from J, with 4 bases in between. The CDR3 consists of 13 residues.

The J gene is TRBJ2-3, the V gene TRBV5-1; TRBD2 matches 10 bases. Germline values: CDR1 SGHRS, CDR2 YFSETQ. CDR3 size: 15 residues. V dropped 7 bases and J dropped 0; count of bases not matched to a gene: 5. CDR3 region: CASGILAGSTDTQYF. The CDR3 nucleotides read TGCGCCAGCGGGATACTAGCGGGGAGCACAGATACGCAGTATTTT.

The chain recombines TRBV5-1 with TRBJ1-2, with TRBD1 identical over 7 bases. The J segment lost 6 bases and the V segment lost 0 bases, leaving 8 bases of the junction unmatched. CDR3 size: 15 residues. The V gene's germline CDR1 is SGHRS and CDR2 YFSETQ. The CDR3 region is CASSLEARGRHGYTF. CDR3 bases: TGCGCCAGCAGCTTGGAGGCCAGGGGGAGACATGGCTACACCTTC.

V and J are TRBV5-1 and TRBJ2-5, with 8 positions matching TRBD2. The CDR3 extends over 15 amino acids. Germline loops: CDR1 SGHRS, CDR2 YFSETQ. J was trimmed by 0 bases and V by 5 bases; bases with no gene match: 6. CDR3 DNA sequence: TGCGCCAGCAGTGAAGTAGCGGGGAACCAAGAGACCCAGTACTTC. As protein: CASSEVAGNQETQYF.

The V and J genes are TRBV10-3 and TRBJ2-7; 8 nucleotides match TRBD1. Germline loops: CDR1 ENHRY, CDR2 SYGVKD. The CDR3 length is 12 residues. The V segment lost 7 bases and the J segment 7 bases; nucleotides outside the gene matches: 6. The DNA for the CDR3 is TGTGCCATCAAGGACAGGGCGGGAGAGCAGTACTTC. Its protein is CAIKDRAGEQYF.

A single count supports this clone. The chain combines TRBV2 with TRBJ2-5, with TRBD2 matching 14 bases. Germline values: CDR1 SNHLY, CDR2 FYNNEI. J lost 7 bases, V lost 5 bases, and 15 bases had no gene match. The CDR3 sequence is 18 residues long. Here the CDR3 reads CASSWTFTGTSGGGTQYF. CDR3 nucleotide sequence: TGTGCCAGCAGTTGGACCTTCACCGGGACTAGCGGGGGCGGGACCCAGTACTTC.

The chain joins TRBV5-1 to TRBJ1-1; the match to TRBD1 covers 11 bases. This CDR3 region has 14 residues. V shed 4 bases, J shed 4 bases, and the junction held 3 bases outside the gene matches. Germline-derived CDR1 and CDR2 are SGHRS and YFSETQ. The CDR3 DNA follows: TGCGCCAGCAGCCAGGGGACAGGGGGCACTGAAGCTTTCTTT. Translating it yields CASSQGTGGTEAFF.

V usage is TRBV3-1 (or the pseudogene TRBV3-2) and J usage is TRBJ2-1; 9 nucleotides match TRBD2. V lost 10 bases, J lost 7 bases, and 14 bases stayed unmatched. There are 15 residues in the CDR3. CDR1 and CDR2 from the germline V gene are LGHDT and YNNKEL (reference sequence). CDR3 residues: CATESGGGARNEQFF. CDR3 DNA sequence: TGTGCCACAGAATCGGGCGGGGGGGCAAGGAATGAGCAGTTCTTC.

The J gene is TRBJ1-6, the V gene TRBV4-3; TRBD1 matches 10 bases. The CDR3 extends over 15 amino acids. V lost 0 bases, J lost 8 bases, and 1 base stayed unmatched. The germline V gene encodes CDR1 LGHNA and CDR2 YSLEER. The CDR3 DNA follows: TGCGCCAGCAGCCAAGAGGGGACAGGGGATTCACCCCTCCACTTT. This translates into CASSQEGTGDSPLHF.